This T cell receptor beta chain was identified in a study of blood T cell repertoires in COVID-19. The junction had 4 bases not matched to a gene; V was cut back by 4 bases and J by 7 bases. Germline lookup yields CDR1 LGHDT and CDR2 YNNKEL (reference sequence). This CDR3 contains 14 residues. Cohort 3 donors were reported recovered after two negative PCRs, clearance, or symptom resolution. Per the authors' pipeline: Amplified reference gene primers provided the basis for estimating nucleated cell counts. The method was immunoSEQ multiplex PCR; TCRdb's version includes in-frame clones alone and lacks a portion of them. Clone size and the V and J calls come from that table; the DNA yielded D and trimming. The repertoire holds around 400,000 clones, with 89% as singletons.

This receptor was taken from a woman aged 30 to 39 who had recovered from COVID-19. This chain connects TRBV3-1 (or the pseudogene TRBV3-2) to TRBJ1-6; 7 nucleotides agree with TRBD1. The specimen was PBMCs or T cells enriched from blood (not recorded which). DNA for the CDR3: TGTGCCAGCAGCCGACAGGGTGGGAATTCACCCCTCCACTTT. Protein: CASSRQGGNSPLHF.